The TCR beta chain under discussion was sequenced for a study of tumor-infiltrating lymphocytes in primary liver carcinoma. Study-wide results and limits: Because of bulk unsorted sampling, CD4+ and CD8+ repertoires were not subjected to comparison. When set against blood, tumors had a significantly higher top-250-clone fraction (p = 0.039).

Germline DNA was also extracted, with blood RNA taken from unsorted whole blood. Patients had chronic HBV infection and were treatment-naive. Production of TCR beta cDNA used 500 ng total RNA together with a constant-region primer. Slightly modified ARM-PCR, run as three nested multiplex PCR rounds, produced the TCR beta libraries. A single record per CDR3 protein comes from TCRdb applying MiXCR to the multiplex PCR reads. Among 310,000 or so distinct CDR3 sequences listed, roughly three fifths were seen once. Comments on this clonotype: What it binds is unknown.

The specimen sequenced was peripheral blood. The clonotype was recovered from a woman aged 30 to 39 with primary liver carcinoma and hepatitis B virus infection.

DNA for the CDR3: TGTGCTAGCGGCTTGGGAGCGGGAGGACGCACAGATACGCAGTATTTT. It is translated as CASGLGAGGRTDTQYF. The chain recombines TRBV5-4 with TRBJ2-3, with 9 nucleotides matching TRBD2. Germline lookup yields CDR1 SGHNT and CDR2 YYREEE (reference sequence). This CDR3 is built from 16 residues.